This entry describes one T cell receptor beta chain. The antigen is not known. The source of the sample is a study of a mutant IDH1 vaccine in newly diagnosed glioma. Study-level background: With temozolomide cycles, or 4-6 weeks after radiotherapy alone, vaccination was started. Treated patients, approximately 60% male and roughly 40% female, averaged around 40 years of age. Notes on the study in general: Changes in top peripheral clonotypes did not appear linked to pseudoprogression.

Trimming left V 4 bases short and J 5 bases short, with 15 bases between. The CDR3 length is 15 residues. In germline, CDR1 is SGDLS, CDR2 YYNGEE. The time point denotes: week 5, during vaccination. Topical imiquimod was applied with each vaccine dose, which held 300 ug of mutant IDH1 20-mer peptide. The study enrolled donors with new WHO grade 3 or 4 IDH1-mutant, ATRX-lost astrocytomas. The data were produced by immunoSEQ multiplex PCR, yet TCRdb's version contains in-frame clones alone and is incomplete. The sample includes more than 35,000 clones, roughly 88% of them seen just once. The TCR was taken from a man aged 40-49 years with glioma. This rearrangement joins TRBV9 to TRBJ2-2, with D possibly being TRBD1 (5 bases). Material: PBMCs, obtained from a glioma patient whose treatment included an IDH1 peptide vaccine. The CDR3 DNA is TGTGCCAGCAGCTCCCGGACCGACAGAACCGGGGAGCTGTTTTTT. This codes for CASSSRTDRTGELFF.